Described below is a single TCR beta chain sequence and its context. The antigen is not known. This sample was included in a study of cytomegalovirus exposure and HLA in healthy donors. Across the study: Within the Caucasian-associated ancestry cluster were 81% of the 398 genotyped donors. General study results and limits: An Asian-associated ancestry cluster reportedly showed fewer N-insertions than the approximately 650-donor mean in a later analysis.

The primer mix had 60 Vbeta and 13 Jbeta primers. Libraries were prepared by immunoSEQ multiplex PCR; TCRdb keeps only in-frame clonotypes and omits some of them. The data hold some 150,000 clones, with 68% observed a single time. This CDR3 spans 11 amino acids. From germline, CDR1 is MDHEN and CDR2 SYDVKM. The source material was PBMCs. The source is a man between 60 and 75 years old in good health and CMV-seronegative. J is TRBJ2-5 and V is TRBV28, with TRBD1 identical over 8 bases. The end of the DNA aligns better with TRBJ2-7, so the J call may be wrong. Written as DNA, the CDR3 is TGTGCCACCGGACAGGGCCACGAGCAGTACTTC. Translating gives CATGQGHEQYF.